The 23 T cell receptor beta chains reported below all come from one sample, sequenced in a study of T-cell memory formation after mild COVID-19. TCRdb analysed the 5' RACE reads with MiXCR anew, one entry per CDR3 protein. The table includes fewer than 650,000 distinct CDR3 sequences, about a fifth detected once. Input material: PBMCs or a T cell subset sorted from them (not recorded which). The receptors shown here come from an adult woman who had mild COVID-19 (a few samples of this study predate the infection). Cell type and time point are not known.

This clonotype has more than one count but fewer than ten. The chain uses TRBV24-1 and TRBJ1-5; D is unresolved. Germline V gives CDR1 KGHDR, CDR2 SFDVKD. V was pared by 4 bases and J by 3 bases, with 9 bases between. The CDR3 is made up of 14 amino acids. The CDR3 protein is CATSEWRSNQPQHF. Here the CDR3 DNA reads TGTGCCACCAGTGAGTGGCGTTCCAATCAGCCCCAGCATTTT.

In this sample, this clonotype turned up a few times. This rearrangement joins TRBV27 to TRBJ2-7; the match to TRBD2 covers 8 bases. From germline, CDR1 is MNHEY and CDR2 SMNVEV (reference sequence). The trim removed 10 bases at V and 6 bases at J, leaving 8 bases unmatched. The CDR3 totals 12 residues. The CDR3 nucleotides are TGTGCCACCATTGGACTAGCAGGCGAGCAGTACTTC. Residues: CATIGLAGEQYF.

The chain links TRBV29-1 to TRBJ1-1; 12 nucleotides line up with TRBD1. V was clipped by 6 bases and J by 8 bases; unmatched bases: 16. Germline CDR1 SQVTM, CDR2 ANQGSEA. The CDR3 loop spans 16 amino acids. CDR3 DNA: TGCAGCGTCGGCCCCGGGACAGGGGGCTTTGACGGGGAAGCTTTCTTT. Amino acid sequence: CSVGPGTGGFDGEAFF.

The chain combines TRBV5-1 with TRBJ1-1, with unresolved D. Germline V gene sequence: CDR1 SGHRS, CDR2 YFSETQ. V was cut by 0 bases and J by 7 bases, with 13 bases left in between. The CDR3 totals 14 residues. Written as DNA, the CDR3 is TGCGCCAGCAGCTTGGTTGGCTGGGGTGATGAAGCTTTCTTT. Its translation: CASSLVGWGDEAFF.

The genes are TRBV6-2 or TRBV6-3 and TRBJ2-7; D is perhaps TRBD2 (5 bases). The CDR3 covers 14 residues. Trimming pared 2 bases from V and 5 bases from J, leaving 13 bases between. The germline V gene has CDR1 MNHEY and CDR2 SVGEGT. For the CDR3, the DNA is TGTGCCAGCAGTTACATTGAGGGAAAAGACGAGCAGTACTTC. Translation gives CASSYIEGKDEQYF.

The sample holds many counts of this clonotype. V usage is TRBV7-9 and J usage is TRBJ1-1, with D perhaps matching TRBD1 (5 bases). Germline loops: CDR1 SEHNR, CDR2 FQNEAQ (reference sequence). The CDR3 contains 13 residues. V lost 5 bases to trimming and J lost 1 base, with 8 bases between them. The CDR3 reads CASSPGANTEAFF. CDR3 nucleotides: TGTGCCAGCAGCCCTGGGGCGAACACTGAAGCTTTCTTT.

Only a few counts were recorded for this clonotype. The rearrangement joins TRBV5-5 to TRBJ1-1; D is possibly TRBD1 (5 bases). CDR3 length equals 14 residues. Looked up from germline, CDR1 is SGHKS and CDR2 is YYEKEE (reference sequence). V was clipped by 1 base and J by 5 bases, with 12 bases between them. The CDR3 nucleotides are TGTGCCAGCAGCTTGTCAGGGATTGGTACTGAAGCTTTCTTT. This encodes CASSLSGIGTEAFF.

The chain carries TRBV7-9 and TRBJ2-1; D ambiguous. V was pared by 1 base and J by 6 bases, with 16 bases between. Germline CDR1 SEHNR, CDR2 FQNEAQ (reference sequence). This CDR3 has 16 residues. Written as DNA, the CDR3 is TGTGCCAGCAGCTTAGAGTCGACTTGGGCCCCCAATGAGCAGTTCTTC. Encoded protein: CASSLESTWAPNEQFF.

This chain's CDR3 is CASSLTGGRRNEQFF. CDR3 DNA: TGTGCCAGCAGTCTTACAGGGGGCAGACGCAATGAGCAGTTCTTC. V and J are TRBV12-3 or TRBV12-4 and TRBJ2-1; 9 bases are shared with TRBD1. Trimming took 5 bases from V and 6 from J; bases not matched to a gene: 8. The CDR3 is made up of 15 amino acids.

The chain carries TRBV28 and TRBJ2-2; possibly TRBD2 for D (6 bases). Germline V gene lookup returns CDR1 MDHEN and CDR2 SYDVKM. Trimming cost V 5 bases and J 5 bases, with 18 bases left between them. The CDR3 contains 16 residues. The CDR3: CASSPSGGPRTGELFF. The CDR3 coding sequence is TGTGCCAGCAGTCCCTCAGGAGGGCCGAGGACCGGGGAGCTGTTTTTT.

This clonotype has only a few counts. The genes are TRBV6-4 and TRBJ2-2, with D possibly matching TRBD2 (5 bases). V lost 0 bases and J lost 1, with 9 bases in between. CDR1 and CDR2 from the germline V gene are MRHNA and SNTAGT. This CDR3 spans 16 amino acids. CDR3 protein: CASSDSVRGNTGELFF. The CDR3 DNA reads TGTGCCAGCAGTGACTCGGTCCGGGGGAACACCGGGGAGCTGTTTTTT.

V usage is TRBV7-8 and J usage is TRBJ2-3; no clear D. The CDR3 length is 15 residues. V gave up 5 bases and J gave up 1 base, with 13 bases separating them. Germline values: CDR1 SGHVS, CDR2 FQNEAQ. The CDR3 is CASSPRNLGTDTQYF. As DNA, the CDR3 is TGTGCCAGCAGCCCCCGAAACCTTGGCACAGATACGCAGTATTTT.

In its sample, this clonotype was seen a few times. The chain links TRBV4-3 to TRBJ2-5; D is undetermined. The CDR3 runs 14 residues. Trimming cost V 0 bases and J 5 bases, with 10 bases left between them. Germline V CDR1 and CDR2: LGHNA, YSLEER. The CDR3 DNA follows: TGCGCCAGCAGCCAAGATTACGGGCTGGAGACCCAGTACTTC. It translates to CASSQDYGLETQYF.

A few counts support this clonotype. V usage is TRBV30 and J usage is TRBJ1-3, with D hard to call. This CDR3 is 15 amino acids long. The germline V gene has CDR1 GTSNPN and CDR2 SVGIG (reference sequence). V was pared by 4 bases and J by 0 bases, with 13 bases between. CDR3 DNA sequence: TGTGCCTGGAACCGAGGGAAGAGCTCTGGAAACACCATATATTTT. This encodes CAWNRGKSSGNTIYF.

This chain uses TRBV29-1 with TRBJ1-1, with D perhaps TRBD1 (5 bases). The V gene lost 6 bases and the J gene lost 3 bases, with 11 bases spanning the gap. Germline V lookup: CDR1 SQVTM, CDR2 ANQGSEA. This CDR3 contains 12 residues. This CDR3 reads CSVNGDYTEAFF. The CDR3 bases are TGCAGCGTCAATGGGGACTACACTGAAGCTTTCTTT. Filled out from reference TRBV29-1 and TRBJ1-1, the complete variable domain reads SAVISQKPSRDICQRGTSLTIQCQVDSQVTMMFWYRQQPGQSLTLIATANQGSEATYESGFVIDKFPISRPNLTFSTLTVSNMSPEDSSIYLCSVNGDYTEAFFGQGTRLTVV.

This clonotype was observed a handful of times. The chain carries TRBV6-5 and TRBJ2-3; possibly TRBD2 for D (5 bases). This CDR3 has 15 amino acids. In germline, CDR1 is MNHEY, CDR2 SVGAGI. Trimming took off 0 bases at V and 6 bases at J, with 13 bases between the two ends. In DNA form, the CDR3 reads TGTGCCAGCAGTTACTCCTGGCAGGAGGTCGATACGCAGTATTTT. Protein: CASSYSWQEVDTQYF.

This clonotype showed up just a few times. The chain couples TRBV12-3 or TRBV12-4 to TRBJ2-3; 12 nucleotides agree with TRBD1. The CDR3 is 15 residues long. V lost 4 bases and J lost 5; bases outside the gene matches: 4. The CDR3 loop is CASSWGQGARDTQYF. The CDR3 DNA follows: TGTGCCAGCAGTTGGGGACAGGGGGCGCGAGATACGCAGTATTTT.

The chain joins TRBV30 to TRBJ1-5, with unresolved D. Trimming took 0 bases from V and 4 from J, leaving 7 bases between them. Germline CDR1 is GTSNPN and CDR2 is SVGIG (reference sequence). This CDR3 is 13 amino acids long. This CDR3 is CAWSVALNQPQHF. CDR3 sequence (DNA): TGTGCCTGGAGTGTAGCGTTAAATCAGCCCCAGCATTTT.

In this sample, this clonotype turned up a few times. The chain employs TRBV28 and TRBJ2-7; 10 nucleotides line up with TRBD2. Germline V CDR1 and CDR2: MDHEN, SYDVKM. This CDR3 is 14 amino acids long. Trimming removed 6 bases from V and 4 bases from J; junction bases left unmatched: 6. CDR3 region: CASRRPSGRYEQYF. CDR3 sequence (DNA): TGTGCCAGCAGGCGGCCTAGCGGGAGATACGAGCAGTACTTC.

This chain joins TRBV24-1 and TRBJ2-5, with D hard to call. CDR1 is KGHDR, CDR2 SFDVKD, per germline. This CDR3 is 13 amino acids long. V gave up 4 bases and J gave up 5 bases, with 10 bases separating them. As DNA, the CDR3 is TGTGCCACCAGTGACCCACGGGTGGAGACCCAGTACTTC. Translation: CATSDPRVETQYF.

This clonotype occurred a few times. The chain uses TRBV30 and TRBJ2-1, with a tentative D call TRBD2 (6 bases). Trimming removed 2 bases from V and 0 bases from J, with 14 bases in between. Germline V gene data show CDR1 as GTSNPN and CDR2 as SVGIG (reference sequence). This CDR3 spans 16 amino acids. CDR3 sequence reads: CAWSPGLTSSYNEQFF. The CDR3 region has the DNA TGTGCCTGGAGTCCGGGACTCACGAGCTCCTACAATGAGCAGTTCTTC.

This clonotype turned up a few times. The rearrangement links TRBV20-1 to TRBJ1-4; D ambiguous. CDR1 and CDR2 (germline): DFQATT, SNEGSKA (reference sequence). CDR3 length: 14 residues. Trimming removed 1 base at V and 8 bases at J, with 14 bases between. The CDR3 bases are TGCAGTGCTAGAGTTGGCCTCGGGTGGGAAAAACTGTTTTTT. Its translation is CSARVGLGWEKLFF.

This clonotype was recorded a few times. The rearrangement links TRBV6-5 to TRBJ2-1, with 8 bases lining up with TRBD2. CDR1 and CDR2 (germline): MNHEY, SVGAGI. The V segment lost 7 bases and the J segment 0 bases; nucleotides outside the gene matches: 11. This CDR3 is built from 17 residues. The CDR3 region has the DNA TGTGCCAGCAAAGGACTAGCAAAGTCGAGCTCCTACAATGAGCAGTTCTTC. This translates into CASKGLAKSSSYNEQFF.